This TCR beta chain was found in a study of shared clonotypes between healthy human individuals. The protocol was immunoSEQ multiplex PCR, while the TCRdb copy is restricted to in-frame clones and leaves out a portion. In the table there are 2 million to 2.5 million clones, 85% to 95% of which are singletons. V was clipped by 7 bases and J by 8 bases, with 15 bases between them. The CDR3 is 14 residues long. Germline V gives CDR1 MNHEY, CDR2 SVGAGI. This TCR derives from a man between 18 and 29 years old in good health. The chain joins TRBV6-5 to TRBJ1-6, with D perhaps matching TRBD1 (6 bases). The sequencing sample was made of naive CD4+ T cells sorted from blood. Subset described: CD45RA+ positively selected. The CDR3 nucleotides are TGTGCCAGCACCGCCGGGGGGCTGTATTCACCCCTCCACTTT. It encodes CASTAGGLYSPLHF.